The 15 T cell receptor beta chains below come from one sample, sequenced in a study of T-cell reconstitution after alpha-beta-depleted transplantation in children. Preparation of the TCRbeta library was carried out with unique molecular identifiers. One entry per CDR3 protein, called by TCRdb with MiXCR from the PCR reads. The repertoire consists of some 590,000 distinct CDR3 sequences, with 8% to 11% occurring once and the leading ten covering roughly 3.9%. The starting material was PBMCs from the stem cell graft donor, obtained from the stem cell graft. These TCRs come from a human donor who donated a stem cell graft to a child with acute myeloid leukemia.

There are many counts of this clonotype. The chain links TRBV24-1 to TRBJ2-3, with no clear D. The V and J ends lost 5 bases and 2 bases respectively, with 7 bases between them. From germline, CDR1 is KGHDR and CDR2 SFDVKD. CDR3 length: 13 amino acids. The CDR3 loop is CATSAVITDTQYF. Here the CDR3 DNA reads TGTGCCACCAGTGCCGTGATCACAGATACGCAGTATTTT.

This clonotype was seen a handful of times. The chain links TRBV24-1 to TRBJ2-1; 12 nucleotides line up with TRBD1. Germline V gene sequence: CDR1 KGHDR, CDR2 SFDVKD. CDR3 size: 17 residues. Germline trimming cut 3 bases from V and 3 bases from J; bases unmatched to any gene: 5. The CDR3 DNA sequence: TGTGCCACCAGTGATCCCGGGACAGGGGGCGTCTACAATGAGCAGTTCTTC. This codes for CATSDPGTGGVYNEQFF.

The rearrangement uses TRBV21-1 and TRBJ2-7; the table's D gene call, TRBD1, was not cross checked with the DNA. TRBV21-1 is shown as a pseudogene. This CDR3 has 16 amino acids. Here the CDR3 reads CASSDLRRGGTREQYF. Here the CDR3 DNA reads TGTGCCAGCAGTGACCTACGAAGAGGGGGGACCCGCGAGCAGTACTTC.

This chain joins TRBV29-1 and TRBJ2-3; TRBD2 is a possible D gene (6 bases). The CDR3 length is 15 residues. Trimming took 0 bases from V and 0 from J, leaving 10 bases between them. CDR1 and CDR2 (germline): SQVTM, ANQGSEA. The CDR3 sequence is CSVEDPSGSTDTQYF. The CDR3 region has the DNA TGCAGCGTTGAAGATCCGAGCGGGAGCACAGATACGCAGTATTTT.

The chain uses TRBV10-3 and TRBJ1-5; TRBD1 is a possible D gene (5 bases). CDR1 and CDR2 from the germline V gene are ENHRY and SYGVKD. Trimming shortened V by 2 bases and J by 7 bases, and 15 bases separated the two germline ends. CDR3 length: 15 residues. This CDR3 is CAISERDGTGQPQHF. The CDR3 nucleotides are TGTGCCATCAGTGAGAGGGACGGCACGGGACAGCCCCAGCATTTT.

The chain joins TRBV30 to TRBJ2-6; D gene ambiguous. Trimming left V 0 bases short and J 1 base short, with 7 bases between. Looked up from germline, CDR1 is GTSNPN and CDR2 is SVGIG (reference sequence). CDR3 length equals 15 residues. The CDR3 DNA reads as TGTGCCTGGAGTGTAAAGTTATCTGGGGCCAACGTCCTGACTTTC. Its protein product is CAWSVKLSGANVLTF.

This clonotype was counted ten times or more. This chain links TRBV10-3 with TRBJ2-7; maybe TRBD1 (7 bases). Per germline, CDR1 ENHRY and CDR2 SYGVKD. This CDR3 comprises 14 residues. The V gene lost 7 bases and the J gene lost 0 bases, with 13 bases spanning the gap. The CDR3 is CAITRGTGSYEQYF. CDR3 sequence (DNA): TGTGCCATCACCAGGGGGACTGGCTCCTACGAGCAGTACTTC.

This clonotype was found a few times. The rearrangement joins TRBV12-3 or TRBV12-4 to TRBJ2-3; 10 bases line up with TRBD2. The CDR3 is 18 residues long. The V segment lost 2 bases and the J segment 0 bases; nucleotides outside the gene matches: 8. CDR3 DNA sequence: TGTGCCAGCAGTTTAAGGCTAGCGGGAGTTCTGAGCACAGATACGCAGTATTTT. Translation gives CASSLRLAGVLSTDTQYF.

In this sample, this clonotype turned up a few times. V gene TRBV7-2 combines with J gene TRBJ2-2, with D possibly called TRBD1 or TRBD2 (5 bases each). CDR1 is SGHTA and CDR2 is FQGNSA in the germline V gene. V lost 5 bases and J 2 bases, leaving 15 bases between the germline ends. The CDR3 extends over 16 amino acids. The CDR3 protein is CASSRGWGSNTGELFF. CDR3 coding DNA: TGTGCCAGCAGCCGAGGTTGGGGGAGTAACACCGGGGAGCTGTTTTTT.

V is TRBV4-3 and J is TRBJ2-7; 9 bases agree with TRBD1. V trimming: 6 bases; J trimming: 1 base; junction bases outside the gene matches: 4. CDR3 length: 14 residues. Germline V gene data show CDR1 as LGHNA and CDR2 as YSLEER. Written as DNA, the CDR3 is TGCGCCAGCAGACCCGGACAGGGGTCCTACGAGCAGTACTTC. It codes for CASRPGQGSYEQYF.

The V gene is TRBV29-1, the J gene TRBJ2-1, with D possibly called TRBD1 or TRBD2 (6 bases each). The CDR3 length is 13 residues. Germline V CDR1 and CDR2: SQVTM, ANQGSEA. The V and J ends lost 5 bases and 5 bases respectively, with 13 bases between them. As DNA, the CDR3 is TGCAGCGTTTCCCGGGGGCTTAACAATGAGCAGTTCTTC. Amino acid sequence: CSVSRGLNNEQFF.

In its sample, this clonotype was seen many times. The chain carries TRBV7-8 and TRBJ2-3; the D call may be TRBD1 or TRBD2 (5 bases each). The germline CDR1 and CDR2 sequences are SGHVS and FQNEAQ. CDR3 length: 14 amino acids. Trimming removed 3 bases from V and 3 bases from J, with 10 bases in between. The CDR3, as DNA: TGTGCCAGCAGCTTGGCGAGGGGTACAGATACGCAGTATTTT. It codes for CASSLARGTDTQYF.

The rearrangement uses TRBV25-1 and TRBJ2-2, with a possible D match to TRBD1 (6 bases). The germline V gene has CDR1 MGHDK and CDR2 SYGVNS. V was shortened by 5 bases and J by 2 bases, with 9 bases between the two germline ends. The CDR3 loop spans 14 amino acids. CDR3 sequence: CASSHRANTGELFF. The DNA of the CDR3 is TGTGCCAGCAGTCACAGGGCTAACACCGGGGAGCTGTTTTTT.

In this sample, this clonotype turned up a few times. J is TRBJ2-3 and V is TRBV20-1, with D possibly being TRBD1 or TRBD2 (6 bases each). Germline CDR1 and CDR2: DFQATT and SNEGSKA (reference sequence). The CDR3 extends over 14 amino acids. Trimming took 6 bases from V and 1 from J, leaving 14 bases between them. The CDR3, as DNA: TGCAGTGCCCGGAGGGGGGCCGGCACAGATACGCAGTATTTT. Residues: CSARRGAGTDTQYF.

This clonotype was picked up a small number of times. The V gene is TRBV5-1, the J gene TRBJ2-7; D remains unclear. CDR3 length: 14 amino acids. Germline loops: CDR1 SGHRS, CDR2 YFSETQ. Trimming removed 1 base from V and 0 bases from J, with 8 bases in between. The DNA for the CDR3 is TGCGCCAGCAGCTTGCGAAGTACCTCCTACGAGCAGTACTTC. Its protein product is CASSLRSTSYEQYF.